The 29 T cell receptor beta chains below come from one sample, sequenced in a study of human T cells and chemical hapten exposure. TCRdb ran MiXCR on the RACE reads and lists one entry per CDR3 protein. The sample yields 85,000 to 100,000 distinct CDR3 sequences, 11% seen once. The time point denotes: pre-sensitization, week 0. Treatment noted: therapeutic diphenylcyclopropenone sensitization with weekly scalp DPC. Sequencing used whole blood, obtained in connection with sensitization to the hapten diphenylcyclopropenone (DPC). The receptors stem from a woman aged 55-70 years with alopecia areata. Some clones in this sample may be carry-over from other donors' samples.

The chain combines TRBV2 with TRBJ1-6, with D maybe TRBD1 (5 bases). Germline CDR1 reads SNHLY; CDR2 reads FYNNEI. V lost 6 bases and J lost 9, with 15 bases in between. The CDR3 loop spans 14 amino acids. The CDR3 here is CASRGRNPGSPLHF. CDR3 DNA: TGTGCCAGCAGGGGACGTAACCCGGGTTCACCCCTCCACTTT.

This clonotype has at least ten counts. This chain links TRBV27 with TRBJ1-6, with D uncertain. Trimming took 2 bases from V and 5 from J, leaving 10 bases between them. There are 15 residues in the CDR3. The germline CDR1 and CDR2 sequences are MNHEY and SMNVEV (reference sequence). This CDR3 is CASSLVGPHNSPLHF. The CDR3 nucleotides are TGTGCCAGCAGTTTAGTCGGTCCCCATAATTCACCCCTCCACTTT.

This clonotype was found many times. V usage is TRBV5-1 and J usage is TRBJ1-3; the D gene is possibly TRBD1 (6 bases). Per germline, CDR1 SGHRS and CDR2 YFSETQ. V shed 5 bases and J shed 0 bases, with 12 bases lying between them. The CDR3 extends over 15 amino acids. CDR3 coding DNA: TGCGCCAGCAGTCGGGACAAGAGCTCTGGAAACACCATATATTTT. Protein product: CASSRDKSSGNTIYF.

This clonotype was recorded at least ten times. The chain is built from TRBV3-1 and TRBJ2-5; no firm D call. The CDR3 is 14 amino acids. CDR1 and CDR2 from the germline V gene are LGHDT and YNNKEL (reference sequence). V gave up 4 bases and J gave up 4 bases, with 13 bases separating them. The CDR3 DNA sequence: TGTGCCAGCAGCCCCGCCGCCCCCGGAGAGACCCAGTACTTC. Protein: CASSPAAPGETQYF.

This clonotype came up many times. The chain links TRBV7-2 to TRBJ1-2; perhaps TRBD1 as D (5 bases). V was cut by 5 bases and J by 9 bases, with 13 bases left in between. This CDR3 is built from 12 residues. Germline lookup yields CDR1 SGHTA and CDR2 FQGNSA. CDR3 sequence: CASSLQGISYTF. The CDR3 coding sequence is TGTGCCAGCAGCCTTCAGGGAATTAGCTACACCTTC.

This clonotype was detected ten times or more. The chain joins TRBV3-1 to TRBJ2-2; D uncertain. The germline gives CDR1 LGHDT, CDR2 YNNKEL (reference sequence). Trimming took 4 bases from V and 3 from J, leaving 9 bases between them. The CDR3 is 14 amino acids. This chain's CDR3 is CASSPLLDTGELFF. The CDR3 DNA reads TGTGCCAGCAGCCCTCTCCTGGACACCGGGGAGCTGTTTTTT.

This clonotype was detected many times. The chain recombines TRBV7-9 with TRBJ2-2, with D perhaps matching TRBD1 or TRBD2 (5 bases each). Trimming left V 5 bases short and J 3 bases short, with 16 bases between. CDR1 SEHNR and CDR2 FQNEAQ come from the germline V gene (reference sequence). This CDR3 is built from 16 residues. For the CDR3, the DNA is TGTGCCAGCAGCCCAGGACAAAACGGGGACACCGGGGAGCTGTTTTTT. This sequence encodes CASSPGQNGDTGELFF. Using reference TRBV7-9 and TRBJ2-2 for the parts outside the CDR3, the full variable domain is DTGVSQNPRHKITKRGQNVTFRCDPISEHNRLYWYRQTLGQGPEFLTYFQNEAQLEKSRLLSDRFSAERPKGSFSTLEIQRTEQGDSAMYLCASSPGQNGDTGELFFGEGSRLTVL.

This clonotype turned up a few times. V usage is TRBV11-2 and J usage is TRBJ2-5; 9 bases line up with TRBD2. The CDR3 runs to 17 residues. Germline V gene lookup returns CDR1 SGHAT and CDR2 FQNNGV. Trimming took 5 bases from V and 0 from J; bases not matched to a gene: 10. CDR3 protein: CASSPGVVAGDQETQYF. CDR3 DNA sequence: TGTGCCAGCAGCCCAGGGGTAGTAGCGGGGGACCAAGAGACCCAGTACTTC.

The genes are TRBV9 and TRBJ2-6, with D tentatively TRBD1 (6 bases). The V gene lost 0 bases and the J gene lost 0 bases, with 22 bases spanning the gap. CDR3 length: 21 residues. CDR1 is SGDLS and CDR2 is YYNGEE in the germline V gene. The CDR3 region is CASSVVGTSDSQSSGANVLTF. CDR3 coding DNA: TGTGCCAGCAGCGTAGTCGGGACCTCGGACAGTCAGAGCTCTGGGGCCAACGTCCTGACTTTC.

This clonotype was seen more than once but under ten times. The genes are TRBV25-1 and TRBJ2-4; D is ambiguous. V shed 3 bases and J shed 9 bases, with 21 bases lying between them. CDR3 length equals 16 residues. Germline-derived CDR1 and CDR2 are MGHDK and SYGVNS. CDR3 in DNA: TGTGCCAGCAGTGATCCACACCCCGGATTAAAGGGCATTCAGTACTTC. Residues: CASSDPHPGLKGIQYF. The full variable domain, with the rest looked up from reference TRBV25-1 and TRBJ2-4, is EADIYQTPRYLVIGTGKKITLECSQTMGHDKMYWYQQDPGMELHLIHYSYGVNSTEKGDLSSESTVSRIRTEHFPLTLESARPSHTSQYLCASSDPHPGLKGIQYFGAGTRLSVL.

Many counts were recorded for this clonotype. CDR3 sequence reads: CASRGQFGSSYNSPLHF. CDR3 bases: TGTGCCAGCAGGGGACAGTTCGGGAGCTCCTATAATTCACCCCTCCACTTT. The V gene is TRBV6-5, the J gene TRBJ1-6, with 7 bases aligning to TRBD1. Trimming took 6 bases from V and 0 from J; bases not matched to a gene: 8. This CDR3 spans 17 amino acids. The germline V gene encodes CDR1 MNHEY and CDR2 SVGAGI.

This clonotype has only a few counts. The genes are TRBV12-3 or TRBV12-4 and TRBJ2-4, with 8 bases fitting TRBD1. The ends lost 5 bases at V and 15 bases at J; junction bases unmatched: 18. The CDR3 has 15 residues. CDR3 sequence (DNA): TGTGCCAGCAGTAACGAGGACAGGGTTCCGGCTGGCGGGTACTTC. Its translation is CASSNEDRVPAGGYF.

This rearrangement joins TRBV12-3 or TRBV12-4 to TRBJ2-7; maybe TRBD2 (6 bases). V lost 1 base and J 2 bases, leaving 12 bases between the germline ends. The CDR3 sequence is 15 residues long. CDR3 residues: CASSLDLSGAYEQYF. DNA of the CDR3: TGTGCCAGCAGTTTAGACCTCTCGGGGGCCTACGAGCAGTACTTC.

Concerning this clonotype: Germline and junction disagree at one end, which may indicate a read error. This rearrangement joins TRBV18 to TRBJ1-1, with D possibly TRBD1 on 5 matching bases. CDR1 and CDR2 (germline): KGHSH, LQKENI. The CDR3 contains 14 residues. DNA for the CDR3: TGTGCCAGCTCATCCCGTGACCAGGGCACTGAAGTTTTCTTT. Translated: CASSSRDQGTEVFF.

This clonotype was seen only a few times. The CDR3 loop reads CASSAGTGRYEQYF. CDR3 DNA sequence: TGTGCCAGCTCAGCCGGGACAGGGCGCTACGAGCAGTACTTC. The J gene is TRBJ2-7, the V gene TRBV18; 9 nucleotides line up with TRBD1. There are 14 residues in the CDR3. The V gene's germline CDR1 is KGHSH and CDR2 LQKENI. The V and J ends lost 5 bases and 3 bases, in that order; junction bases with no gene match: 5. The entire variable domain, with the rest obtained from reference TRBV18 and TRBJ2-7, is as follows: NAGVMQNPRHLVRRRGQEARLRCSPMKGHSHVYWYRQLPEEGLKFMVYLQKENIIDESGMPKERFSAEFPKEGPSILRIQQVVRGDSAAYFCASSAGTGRYEQYFGPGTRLTVT.

Only a few counts were recorded for this clonotype. The chain links TRBV5-1 to TRBJ2-1, with 14 bases matching TRBD2. J lost 5 bases, V lost 0 bases, and 4 bases had no gene match. CDR1 is SGHRS, CDR2 YFSETQ, per germline. The CDR3 spans 17 residues. The CDR3 spells CASSLATSGGAHNEQFF. As DNA, the CDR3 is TGCGCCAGCAGCTTGGCGACTAGCGGGGGGGCCCACAATGAGCAGTTCTTC. The entire variable domain, with the rest obtained from reference TRBV5-1 and TRBJ2-1, is as follows: KAGVTQTPRYLIKTRGQQVTLSCSPISGHRSVSWYQQTPGQGLQFLFEYFSETQRNKGNFPGRFSGRQFSNSRSEMNVSTLELGDSALYLCASSLATSGGAHNEQFFGPGTRLTVL.

This clonotype was recorded a few times. This chain uses TRBV7-9 with TRBJ2-3; 13 positions agree with TRBD2. Germline V gene lookup returns CDR1 SEHNR and CDR2 FQNEAQ (reference sequence). Trimming took 4 bases from V and 2 from J; bases not matched to a gene: 3. This CDR3 region has 16 residues. Here the CDR3 DNA reads TGTGCCAGCAGCTCTGGACTAGCGGGGGTCACAGATACGCAGTATTTT. It encodes CASSSGLAGVTDTQYF.

At least ten counts were recorded for this clonotype. V is TRBV2 and J is TRBJ2-7; D is undetermined. V was trimmed by 7 bases and J by 0 bases, leaving 13 bases between them. CDR3 length: 14 amino acids. The germline V gene has CDR1 SNHLY and CDR2 FYNNEI. CDR3 bases: TGTGCCAGCAAGCCCAGCTATAGCTCCTACGAGCAGTACTTC. Translated: CASKPSYSSYEQYF.

V is TRBV7-2 and J is TRBJ2-7; 10 bases line up with TRBD2. V lost 8 bases and J lost 4; bases outside the gene matches: 2. CDR1 and CDR2 (germline): SGHTA, FQGNSA. The CDR3 consists of 12 residues. CDR3 nucleotides: TGTGCCAGCGGGGGACTAGCGTACGAGCAGTACTTC. Encoded protein: CASGGLAYEQYF.

The gene calls are TRBV7-2 and TRBJ2-7, with D possibly being TRBD1 (7 bases). The germline V gene encodes CDR1 SGHTA and CDR2 FQGNSA. This CDR3 is built from 14 residues. V was shortened by 5 bases and J by 4 bases, with 15 bases between the two germline ends. CDR3 nucleotides: TGTGCCAGCAGCGGTCAGACAGGGACTTACGAGCAGTACTTC. This sequence encodes CASSGQTGTYEQYF. Supplemented by reference TRBV7-2 and TRBJ2-7, the full variable domain reads GAGVSQSPSNKVTEKGKDVELRCDPISGHTALYWYRQSLGQGLEFLIYFQGNSAPDKSGLPSDRFSAERTGGSVSTLTIQRTQQEDSAVYLCASSGQTGTYEQYFGPGTRLTVT.

This clonotype came up many times. This chain links TRBV5-1 with TRBJ2-3; a possible D gene is TRBD2 (6 bases). The CDR3 is 17 residues long. CDR1 SGHRS and CDR2 YFSETQ come from the germline V gene. V dropped 5 bases and J dropped 8 bases, with 27 bases sitting between them. The chain's CDR3 is CASSMGPSAGRSGTQYF. In DNA form, the CDR3 reads TGCGCCAGCAGTATGGGGCCCTCAGCGGGCCGTTCTGGTACGCAGTATTTT.

The V call is TRBV7-2, the J call TRBJ2-5; D remains unclear. The CDR3 spans 15 residues. Trimming pared 3 bases from V and 3 bases from J, leaving 14 bases between. Germline-derived CDR1 and CDR2 are SGHTA and FQGNSA. As DNA, the CDR3 is TGTGCCAGCAGCTTGACTTACCCCTATGAAGAGACCCAGTACTTC. It is translated as CASSLTYPYEETQYF.

The chain uses TRBV5-1 and TRBJ2-7; TRBD1 matches at 7 bases. The V and J ends lost 7 bases and 0 bases, in that order; junction bases with no gene match: 7. Germline V gene sequence: CDR1 SGHRS, CDR2 YFSETQ. The CDR3 loop spans 14 amino acids. As DNA, the CDR3 is TGCGCCAGCGGGGAACAGGGGAACTCCTACGAGCAGTACTTC. This codes for CASGEQGNSYEQYF.

This clonotype was seen many times. This chain connects TRBV11-2 to TRBJ1-3; no clear D gene. The V end was cut by 3 bases, the J end by 6 bases, with 15 bases between. The CDR3 is 15 residues long. The germline gives CDR1 SGHAT, CDR2 FQNNGV. CDR3 DNA sequence: TGTGCCAGCAGCTTGGTAGGATTGAGTGCAAACACCATATATTTT. It encodes CASSLVGLSANTIYF.

The sample holds a few counts of this clonotype. V is TRBV12-3 or TRBV12-4 and J is TRBJ2-7; possibly TRBD2 for D (6 bases). Trimming left V 5 bases short and J 0 bases short, with 17 bases between. The CDR3 is 16 amino acids. The CDR3 reads CASSPGLARFSYEQYF. The CDR3 DNA is TGTGCCAGCAGTCCAGGGCTAGCGCGTTTCTCCTACGAGCAGTACTTC.

The chain employs TRBV19 and TRBJ2-7; tentative D call: TRBD1 (5 bases). This CDR3 contains 14 residues. Trimming stripped 1 base from V and 4 bases from J, with 11 bases between. CDR1 and CDR2 from the germline V gene are LNHDA and SQIVND (reference sequence). CDR3 bases: TGTGCCAGTAGTATAGCCCAGGGAAGATACGAGCAGTACTTC. It specifies CASSIAQGRYEQYF.

The rearrangement joins TRBV5-1 to TRBJ1-1; perhaps TRBD1 as D (5 bases). This CDR3 region has 13 residues. The germline V and J ends were trimmed by 5 bases and 0 bases, with 8 bases remaining between them. Germline loops: CDR1 SGHRS, CDR2 YFSETQ. CDR3 protein: CASRAGMNTEAFF. In nucleotides, the CDR3 is TGCGCCAGCAGGGCAGGGATGAACACTGAAGCTTTCTTT.

This clonotype has just a few counts. The chain joins TRBV19 to TRBJ2-5; TRBD2 might be the D (5 bases). Germline CDR1 and CDR2: LNHDA and SQIVND (reference sequence). The V and J ends lost 8 bases and 2 bases respectively, with 12 bases between them. The CDR3 runs 13 residues. For the CDR3, the DNA is TGTGCCAGTGGAGGTTCTCCACAAGAGACCCAGTACTTC. Protein product: CASGGSPQETQYF.

Points on this clonotype: A much more abundant neighbour one base away suggests this may be a read error. The chain recombines TRBV7-9 with TRBJ1-6; D is unresolved. The V gene lost 4 bases and the J gene lost 6 bases, with 16 bases spanning the gap. Germline values: CDR1 SEHNR, CDR2 FQNEAQ (reference sequence). The CDR3 has 16 amino acids. The CDR3 region is CASSSVWAAGNSPLHF. The CDR3 nucleotides read TGTGCCAGCAGCTCAGTTTGGGCCGCGGGTAATTCACCCCTCCACTTT. The complete variable domain, with remaining parts taken from reference TRBV7-9 and TRBJ1-6, reads DTGVSQNPRHKITKRGQNVTFRCDPISEHNRLYWYRQTLGQGPEFLTYFQNEAQLEKSRLLSDRFSAERPKGSFSTLEIQRTEQGDSAMYLCASSSVWAAGNSPLHFGNGTRLTVT.